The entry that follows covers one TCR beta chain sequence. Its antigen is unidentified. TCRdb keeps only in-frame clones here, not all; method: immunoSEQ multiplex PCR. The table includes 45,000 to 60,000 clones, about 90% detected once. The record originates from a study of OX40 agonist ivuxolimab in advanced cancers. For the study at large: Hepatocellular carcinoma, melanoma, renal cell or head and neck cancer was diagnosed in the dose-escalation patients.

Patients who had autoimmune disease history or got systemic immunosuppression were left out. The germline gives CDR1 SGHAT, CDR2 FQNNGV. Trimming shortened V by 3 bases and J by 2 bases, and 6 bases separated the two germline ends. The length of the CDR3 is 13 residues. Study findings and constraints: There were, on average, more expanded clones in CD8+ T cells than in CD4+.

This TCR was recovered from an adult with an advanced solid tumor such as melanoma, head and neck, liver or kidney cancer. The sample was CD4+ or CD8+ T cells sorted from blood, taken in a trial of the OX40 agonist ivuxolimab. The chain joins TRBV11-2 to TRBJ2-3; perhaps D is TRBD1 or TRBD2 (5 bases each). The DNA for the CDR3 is TGTGCCAGCAGCTTCGGGGCCACAGATACGCAGTATTTT. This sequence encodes CASSFGATDTQYF.